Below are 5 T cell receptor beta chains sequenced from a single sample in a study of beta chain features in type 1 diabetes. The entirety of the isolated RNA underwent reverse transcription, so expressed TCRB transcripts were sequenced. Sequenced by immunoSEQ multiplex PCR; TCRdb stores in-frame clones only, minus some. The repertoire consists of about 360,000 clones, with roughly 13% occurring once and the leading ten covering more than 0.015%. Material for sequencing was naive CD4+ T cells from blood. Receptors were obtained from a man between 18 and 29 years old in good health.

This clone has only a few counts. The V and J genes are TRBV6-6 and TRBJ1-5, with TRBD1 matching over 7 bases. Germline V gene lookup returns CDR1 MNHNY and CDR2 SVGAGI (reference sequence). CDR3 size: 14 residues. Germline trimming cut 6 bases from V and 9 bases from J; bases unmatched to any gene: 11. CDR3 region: CASSPGQEGGPQHF. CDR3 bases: TGTGCCAGCAGCCCCGGACAGGAAGGAGGGCCCCAGCATTTT.

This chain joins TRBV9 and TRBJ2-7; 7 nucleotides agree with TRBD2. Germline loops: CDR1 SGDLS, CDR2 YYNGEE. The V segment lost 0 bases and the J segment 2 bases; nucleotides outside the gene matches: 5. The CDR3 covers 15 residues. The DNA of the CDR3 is TGTGCCAGCAGCGTAGATCCAGCGGGGACCTACGAGCAGTACTTC. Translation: CASSVDPAGTYEQYF.

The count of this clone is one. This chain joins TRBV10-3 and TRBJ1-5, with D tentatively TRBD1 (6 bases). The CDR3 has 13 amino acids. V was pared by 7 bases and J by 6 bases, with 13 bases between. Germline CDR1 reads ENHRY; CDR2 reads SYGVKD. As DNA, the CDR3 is TGTGCCATCACGGCAGGGGATGGTCAGCCCCAGCATTTT. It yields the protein CAITAGDGQPQHF.

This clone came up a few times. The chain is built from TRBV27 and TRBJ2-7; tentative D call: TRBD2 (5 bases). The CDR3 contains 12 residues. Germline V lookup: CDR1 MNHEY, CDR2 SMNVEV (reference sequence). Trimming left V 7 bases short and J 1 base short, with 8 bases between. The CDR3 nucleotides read TGTGCCAGCACGGGGTTTTCCTACGAGCAGTACTTC. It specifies CASTGFSYEQYF.

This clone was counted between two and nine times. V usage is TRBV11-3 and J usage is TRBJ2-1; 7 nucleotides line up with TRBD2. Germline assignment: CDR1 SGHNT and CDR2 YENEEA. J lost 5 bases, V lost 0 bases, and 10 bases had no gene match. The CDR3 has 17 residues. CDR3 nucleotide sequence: TGTGCCAGCAGCTTAGAGGGAGGGGTCAGTGCAAACAATGAGCAGTTCTTC. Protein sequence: CASSLEGGVSANNEQFF. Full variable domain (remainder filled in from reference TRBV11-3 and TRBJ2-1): EAGVVQSPRYKIIEKKQPVAFWCNPISGHNTLYWYLQNLGQGPELLIRYENEEAVDDSQLPKDRFSAERLKGVDSTLKIQPAELGDSAVYLCASSLEGGVSANNEQFFGPGTRLTVL.